This paragraph covers one T cell receptor (beta chain) sequence. With V trimmed by 4 bases and J by 6 bases, 6 bases remained unmatched. The CDR3 contains 14 residues. Germline assignment: CDR1 MNHNY and CDR2 SVGAGI (reference sequence). These data are taken from a study of cytomegalovirus exposure and HLA in healthy donors. Use of 60 Vbeta and 13 Jbeta primers characterized the PCR. Produced via immunoSEQ multiplex PCR; TCRdb's table is partial and in-frame only. This repertoire includes about 53,000 clones. At sampling all donors were nominally healthy, likely with unrecorded immune exposures. The sample comprised PBMCs. The TCR originated in a woman younger than 30 in good health and CMV-seronegative. The chain carries TRBV6-6 and TRBJ1-5; 7 bases line up with TRBD1. This CDR3 is CASSLTGDRQPQHF. The CDR3 nucleotides are TGTGCCAGCAGTTTAACAGGGGATCGTCAGCCCCAGCATTTT.